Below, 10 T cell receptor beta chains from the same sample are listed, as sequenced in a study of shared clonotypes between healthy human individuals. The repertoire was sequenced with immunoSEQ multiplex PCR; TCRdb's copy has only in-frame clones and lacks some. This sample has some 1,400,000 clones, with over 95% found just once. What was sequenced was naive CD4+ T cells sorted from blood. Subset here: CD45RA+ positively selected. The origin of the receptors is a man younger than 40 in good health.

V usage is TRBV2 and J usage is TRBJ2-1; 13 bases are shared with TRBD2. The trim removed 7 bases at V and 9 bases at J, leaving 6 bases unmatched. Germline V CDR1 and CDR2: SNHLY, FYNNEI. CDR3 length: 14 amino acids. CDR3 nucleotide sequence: TGTGCCAGCAAACTAGCGGGAGGGCCGGGTGAGCAGTTCTTC. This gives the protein CASKLAGGPGEQFF.

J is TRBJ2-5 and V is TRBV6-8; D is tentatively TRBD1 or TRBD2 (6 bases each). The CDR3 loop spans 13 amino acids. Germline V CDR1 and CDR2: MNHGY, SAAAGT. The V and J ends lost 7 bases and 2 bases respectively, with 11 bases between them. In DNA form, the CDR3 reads TGTGCCAGCACCAGGAGGGGGCAAGAGACCCAGTACTTC. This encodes CASTRRGQETQYF.

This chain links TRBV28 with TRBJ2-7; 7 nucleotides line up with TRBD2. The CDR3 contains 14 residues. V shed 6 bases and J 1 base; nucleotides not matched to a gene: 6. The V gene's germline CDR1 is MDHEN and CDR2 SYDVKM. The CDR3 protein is CASSWGGGSYEQYF. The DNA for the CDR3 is TGTGCCAGCAGCTGGGGCGGGGGATCCTACGAGCAGTACTTC. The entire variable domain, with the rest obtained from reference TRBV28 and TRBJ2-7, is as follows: DVKVTQSSRYLVKRTGEKVFLECVQDMDHENMFWYRQDPGLGLRLIYFSYDVKMKEKGDIPEGYSVSREKKERFSLILESASTNQTSMYLCASSWGGGSYEQYFGPGTRLTVT.

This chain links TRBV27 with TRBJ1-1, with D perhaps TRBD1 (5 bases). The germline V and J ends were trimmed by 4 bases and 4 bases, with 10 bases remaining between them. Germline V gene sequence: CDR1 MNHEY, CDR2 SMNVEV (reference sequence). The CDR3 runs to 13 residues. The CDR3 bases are TGTGCCAGCAGTTCGACAGTGAGCACTGAAGCTTTCTTT. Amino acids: CASSSTVSTEAFF.

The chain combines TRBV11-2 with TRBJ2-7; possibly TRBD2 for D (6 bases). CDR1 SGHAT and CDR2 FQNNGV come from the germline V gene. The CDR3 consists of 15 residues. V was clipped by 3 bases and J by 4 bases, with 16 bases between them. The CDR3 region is CASSLRERVGYEQYF. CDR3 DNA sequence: TGTGCCAGCAGCTTGAGGGAGCGGGTGGGGTACGAGCAGTACTTC.

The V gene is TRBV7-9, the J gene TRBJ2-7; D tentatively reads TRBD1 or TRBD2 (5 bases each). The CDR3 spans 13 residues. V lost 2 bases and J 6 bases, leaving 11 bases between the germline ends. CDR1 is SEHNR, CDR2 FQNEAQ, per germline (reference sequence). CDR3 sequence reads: CASSLLPGAEQYF. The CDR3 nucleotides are TGTGCCAGCAGCTTACTTCCCGGGGCCGAGCAGTACTTC.

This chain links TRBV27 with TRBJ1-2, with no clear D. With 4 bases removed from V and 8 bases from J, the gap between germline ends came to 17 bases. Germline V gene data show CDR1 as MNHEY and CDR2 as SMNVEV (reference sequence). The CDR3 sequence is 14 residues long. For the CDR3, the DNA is TGTGCCAGCAGTTCCCGGGGAGGGAGAGGCGGCTACACCTTC. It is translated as CASSSRGGRGGYTF.

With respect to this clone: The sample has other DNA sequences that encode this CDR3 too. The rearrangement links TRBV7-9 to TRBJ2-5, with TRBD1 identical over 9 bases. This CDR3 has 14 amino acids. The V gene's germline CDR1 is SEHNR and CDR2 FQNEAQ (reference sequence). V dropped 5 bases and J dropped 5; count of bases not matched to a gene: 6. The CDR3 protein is CASSSTGGRETQYF. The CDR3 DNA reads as TGTGCCAGCAGCAGTACAGGGGGCCGGGAGACCCAGTACTTC.

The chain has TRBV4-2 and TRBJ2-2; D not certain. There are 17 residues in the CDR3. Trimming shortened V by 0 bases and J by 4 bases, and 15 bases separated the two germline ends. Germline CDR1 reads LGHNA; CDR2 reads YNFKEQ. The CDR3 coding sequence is TGTGCCAGCAGCCAAGACCCCACCCACGGGTTCACCGGGGAGCTGTTTTTT. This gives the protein CASSQDPTHGFTGELFF.

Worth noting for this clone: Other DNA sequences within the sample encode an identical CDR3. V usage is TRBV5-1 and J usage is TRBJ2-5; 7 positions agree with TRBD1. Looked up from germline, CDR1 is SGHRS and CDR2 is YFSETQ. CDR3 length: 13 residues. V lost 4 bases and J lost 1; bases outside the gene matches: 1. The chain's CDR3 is CASSRTGQETQYF. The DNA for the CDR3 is TGCGCCAGCAGCCGGACAGGCCAAGAGACCCAGTACTTC.